Following are 14 T cell receptor beta chains from one sample sequenced in a study of blood T cell repertoires in COVID-19. TCRdb's copy holds only in-frame clones and misses some; the assay was immunoSEQ multiplex PCR. The sample holds fewer than 300,000 clones, 80% to 90% seen once. The sequencing sample was made of peripheral blood. The receptors were sampled from an elderly man with acute or convalescent COVID-19.

The rearrangement uses TRBV5-1 and TRBJ1-6; possible D gene TRBD1, 5 bases. V was shortened by 0 bases and J by 6 bases, with 10 bases between the two germline ends. Germline assignment: CDR1 SGHRS and CDR2 YFSETQ. The CDR3 totals 15 residues. In DNA, the CDR3 is TGCGCCAGCAGCTTGGAGATCGGGGGTAATTCACCCCTCCACTTT. Translating it yields CASSLEIGGNSPLHF.

This clone was seen just once. This sequence joins TRBV4-1 and TRBJ1-5; 10 nucleotides align to TRBD1. With 3 bases clipped from V and 7 bases from J, the junction kept 15 bases outside the gene matches. CDR1 and CDR2 from the germline V gene are MGHRA and YSYEKL. The CDR3 extends over 18 amino acids. The CDR3 DNA sequence: TGCGCCAGCAGCCAGAGAGAAGACAGGGGGCGCACGGGACAGCCCCAGCATTTT. Protein: CASSQREDRGRTGQPQHF.

The V call is TRBV9, the J call TRBJ1-1, with 7 bases fitting TRBD1. This CDR3 has 14 residues. The V gene end was trimmed by 8 bases and the J gene end by 1 base; junction bases not matched to a gene: 8. Germline CDR1 and CDR2: SGDLS and YYNGEE. CDR3 protein: CASGRQGQNTEAFF. CDR3 nucleotides: TGTGCCAGTGGCCGACAGGGACAGAACACTGAAGCTTTCTTT.

This clone was seen a few times. The chain couples TRBV3-1 (or the pseudogene TRBV3-2) to TRBJ2-1; D perhaps matches TRBD2 (7 bases). The germline gives CDR1 LGHDT, CDR2 YNNKEL (reference sequence). The germline V and J ends were trimmed by 3 bases and 6 bases, with 24 bases remaining between them. The CDR3 length is 18 residues. CDR3 protein: CASSQERGSSGIPNEQFF. As DNA, the CDR3 is TGTGCCAGCAGCCAGGAGAGGGGGTCCAGCGGGATCCCCAATGAGCAGTTCTTC.

The table lists this clone with a count of one. V is TRBV10-3 and J is TRBJ2-5; tentative D call: TRBD1 (5 bases). Germline V lookup: CDR1 ENHRY, CDR2 SYGVKD. The CDR3 loop spans 16 amino acids. The V end lost 3 bases, the J end lost 2 bases, and 16 bases lay between the germline ends. This CDR3 reads CAISDPSRAGQETQYF. In nucleotides, the CDR3 is TGTGCCATCAGTGACCCCAGCAGGGCCGGTCAAGAGACCCAGTACTTC.

The rearrangement links TRBV19 to TRBJ1-1; a possible D gene is TRBD1 (5 bases). The CDR3 totals 14 residues. Germline-derived CDR1 and CDR2 are LNHDA and SQIVND (reference sequence). V lost 6 bases and J 4 bases, leaving 15 bases between the germline ends. The CDR3 is CASSALGGSTEAFF. The CDR3 nucleotides read TGTGCCAGTAGCGCACTGGGGGGGAGCACTGAAGCTTTCTTT.

The chain combines TRBV6-5 with TRBJ1-2; TRBD1 is a possible D gene (6 bases). The CDR3 consists of 13 residues. V lost 4 bases, J lost 8 bases, and 14 bases lay in between. Germline-derived CDR1 and CDR2 are MNHEY and SVGAGI. The CDR3 loop is CASSFSTGFGYTF. The CDR3 DNA is TGTGCCAGCAGTTTTTCAACAGGGTTCGGCTACACCTTC.

This chain uses TRBV5-1 with TRBJ1-5, with 7 bases fitting TRBD1. Germline V gives CDR1 SGHRS, CDR2 YFSETQ. Trimming removed 1 base from V and 6 bases from J; junction bases left unmatched: 4. There are 14 residues in the CDR3. The CDR3 here is CASSLNRGGQPQHF. The CDR3, as DNA: TGCGCCAGCAGCTTGAACAGGGGCGGTCAGCCCCAGCATTTT.

As regards this clone: Other DNA sequences in the sample encode the same CDR3. Here the CDR3 reads CASSRGGTDTQYF. CDR3 sequence (DNA): TGTGCCAGCAGTCGGGGTGGCACAGATACGCAGTATTTT. The chain joins TRBV9 to TRBJ2-3; perhaps TRBD2 as D (5 bases). There are 13 residues in the CDR3. The germline V gene encodes CDR1 SGDLS and CDR2 YYNGEE. Trimming took 5 bases from V and 1 from J, leaving 8 bases between them.

The DNA for the CDR3 is TGTGCCAGCAGCCAAGCTCCTAGCGGGACGGCCTACTTC. This translates into CASSQAPSGTAYF. The chain joins TRBV3-1 (or the pseudogene TRBV3-2) to TRBJ2-7, with 9 bases lining up with TRBD2. V lost 1 base to trimming and J lost 13 bases; unmatched junction nucleotides: 8. The CDR3 totals 13 residues. Germline loops: CDR1 LGHDT, CDR2 YNNKEL (reference sequence).

The V and J genes are TRBV3-1 (or the pseudogene TRBV3-2) and TRBJ1-1, with 12 bases aligning to TRBD1. Trimming took 3 bases from V and 4 from J; bases not matched to a gene: 3. The CDR3 is 15 residues long. CDR1 is LGHDT and CDR2 is YNNKEL in the germline V gene (reference sequence). The CDR3 is CASSHWGQGATEAFF. In nucleotides, the CDR3 is TGTGCCAGCAGCCACTGGGGACAGGGGGCCACTGAAGCTTTCTTT.

This chain links TRBV7-2 with TRBJ1-1, with D unresolved. The germline V and J ends were trimmed by 0 bases and 0 bases, with 8 bases remaining between them. CDR1 is SGHTA and CDR2 is FQGNSA in the germline V gene. The CDR3 is 15 residues long. In DNA, the CDR3 is TGTGCCAGCAGCTTAGCACCCCAGGTGAACACTGAAGCTTTCTTT. Translation: CASSLAPQVNTEAFF.

This chain uses TRBV9 with TRBJ1-4; D remains unclear. CDR3 length equals 17 residues. Germline V lookup: CDR1 SGDLS, CDR2 YYNGEE. V was cut by 2 bases and J by 3 bases, with 17 bases left in between. The CDR3 spells CASSVGVSASANEKLFF. CDR3 nucleotides: TGTGCCAGCAGCGTGGGCGTGTCAGCATCGGCTAATGAAAAACTGTTTTTT.

The CDR3 DNA reads TGTGCCAGCTCGACAGGCAGCAATCAGCCCCAGCATTTT. Its translation: CASSTGSNQPQHF. This chain uses TRBV7-8 with TRBJ1-5; D perhaps matches TRBD1 (6 bases). V was clipped by 8 bases and J by 1 base, with 9 bases between them. Germline assignment: CDR1 SGHVS and CDR2 FQNEAQ. CDR3 size: 13 residues.